Below are 25 T cell receptor beta chains sequenced from a single sample in a study of shared clonotypes between healthy human individuals. The table came from immunoSEQ multiplex PCR; TCRdb's copy has only in-frame clones and leaves some out. The sample has some 2,500,000 clones, 93% seen once. The source material was naive CD4+ T cells from PBMCs. Subset described: CD45RA+ positively selected. Receptors were obtained from a man between 18 and 35 years old in good health. Some clones in this sample may be carry-over from other donors' samples.

As for this clone: The junction departs from the called germline gene at one end, perhaps through a read error. The rearrangement uses TRBV18 and TRBJ2-7, with D hard to call. Germline V lookup: CDR1 KGHSH, CDR2 LQKENI. The CDR3 extends over 14 amino acids. CDR3 region: CASSPSLVSHEQYF. CDR3 nucleotide sequence: TGTGCCAGCTCACCTTCACTGGTCTCCCACGAGCAGTACTTC.

In this sample, this clone turned up a few times. The genes are TRBV29-1 and TRBJ1-1; maybe TRBD1 (6 bases). The CDR3 is 12 amino acids. V lost 3 bases to trimming and J lost 4 bases, with 9 bases between them. CDR1 and CDR2 (germline): SQVTM, ANQGSEA. CDR3 sequence: CSVEGAGTEAFF. The DNA for the CDR3 is TGCAGCGTTGAGGGGGCTGGCACTGAAGCTTTCTTT.

Comments on this clone: Other DNA sequences in this sample translate to the same CDR3. This chain uses TRBV28 with TRBJ2-7; 7 positions agree with TRBD2. Losses at the gene ends were 4 bases for V and 2 bases for J; bases not matched to a gene: 5. CDR3 length: 14 residues. CDR1 and CDR2 from the germline V gene are MDHEN and SYDVKM. The CDR3 sequence: CASSSPGTTYEQYF. CDR3 nucleotide sequence: TGTGCCAGCAGTTCTCCCGGGACTACCTACGAGCAGTACTTC.

In DNA form, the CDR3 reads TGTGCCAGTAATAGCAATCAGCCCCAGCATTTT. Amino acids: CASNSNQPQHF. J is TRBJ1-5 and V is TRBV28; D not resolved. This CDR3 region has 11 residues. Germline lookup yields CDR1 MDHEN and CDR2 SYDVKM. Trimming pared 9 bases from V and 0 bases from J, leaving 3 bases between.

The V call is TRBV18, the J call TRBJ2-1; the D gene is possibly TRBD2 (5 bases). Germline V lookup: CDR1 KGHSH, CDR2 LQKENI. With 6 bases removed from V and 8 bases from J, the gap between germline ends came to 11 bases. This CDR3 contains 12 residues. CDR3 nucleotides: TGTGCCAGCTCGGACTTTAGGGATGAGCAGTTCTTC. Translated, it gives CASSDFRDEQFF.

The chain couples TRBV5-3 to TRBJ2-3; 11 nucleotides match TRBD2. TRBV5-3 is flagged as an ORF with uncertain function. The trim removed 4 bases at V and 2 bases at J, leaving 12 bases unmatched. The CDR3 consists of 18 residues. CDR3 loop: CARSETSGSSTFTDTQYF. The CDR3 DNA reads as TGTGCCAGAAGCGAAACTAGCGGGAGCTCCACCTTCACAGATACGCAGTATTTT.

The chain's CDR3 is CATSREDPDYGYTF. As DNA, the CDR3 is TGTGCCACCAGCAGGGAGGATCCCGACTATGGCTACACCTTC. The chain employs TRBV15 and TRBJ1-2; D remains ambiguous. CDR3 length: 14 amino acids. Germline values: CDR1 LNHNV, CDR2 YYDKDF (reference sequence). V lost 3 bases to trimming and J lost 3 bases, with 11 bases between them.

This chain connects TRBV2 to TRBJ1-6; 10 bases are a match to TRBD1. The V and J ends lost 5 bases and 8 bases, in that order; junction bases with no gene match: 3. The CDR3 runs 14 residues. Germline V gives CDR1 SNHLY, CDR2 FYNNEI. Written as DNA, the CDR3 is TGTGCCAGCAGTCCGACAGGGGGCGATTCACCCCTCCACTTT. This codes for CASSPTGGDSPLHF.

This clone was detected once. Other nucleotide sequences in the sample specify the same CDR3. V is TRBV7-3 and J is TRBJ2-3; 12 bases match TRBD2. The CDR3 is 16 amino acids. J gave up 4 bases and V 2 bases, and 4 bases lay outside the gene matches. Germline V gene data show CDR1 as SGHTA and CDR2 as FQGTGA. The DNA for the CDR3 is TGTGCCAGCAGCTTAGGCCTAGCGGGAGGGGCAGATACGCAGTATTTT. Translating gives CASSLGLAGGADTQYF.

This CDR3 reads CSVRRTDYGYTF. For the CDR3, the DNA is TGCAGCGTAAGACGGACGGACTATGGCTACACCTTC. This chain links TRBV29-1 with TRBJ1-2; D is ambiguous. V was shortened by 6 bases and J by 3 bases, with 11 bases between the two germline ends. The CDR3 sequence is 12 residues long. The germline V gene has CDR1 SQVTM and CDR2 ANQGSEA.

The genes are TRBV19 and TRBJ2-6; D remains ambiguous. The CDR3 extends over 16 amino acids. V shed 5 bases and J shed 2 bases, with 13 bases lying between them. Germline-derived CDR1 and CDR2 are LNHDA and SQIVND (reference sequence). The CDR3 loop reads CASSYGDTTGANVLTF. For the CDR3, the DNA is TGTGCCAGTAGTTATGGGGATACGACTGGGGCCAACGTCCTGACTTTC.

The chain joins TRBV11-1 to TRBJ1-1; D is uncertain. The CDR3 totals 13 residues. Germline CDR1 SGHAT, CDR2 FQDESV (reference sequence). V lost 5 bases, J lost 4 bases, and 11 bases lay in between. The CDR3 region has the DNA TGTGCCAGCAGCCTGATTCTAGGCACTGAAGCTTTCTTT. Residues: CASSLILGTEAFF.

CDR3 sequence: CASSQVFQMTGSSGYGYTF. CDR3 nucleotides: TGCGCCAGCAGCCAAGTTTTCCAAATGACAGGGTCGAGCGGCTATGGCTACACCTTC. The chain joins TRBV4-1 to TRBJ1-2; 7 positions match TRBD1. This CDR3 spans 19 amino acids. In germline, CDR1 is MGHRA, CDR2 YSYEKL. J lost 4 bases, V lost 1 base, and 18 bases had no gene match.

V is TRBV5-1 and J is TRBJ1-1; no firm D call. CDR1 SGHRS and CDR2 YFSETQ come from the germline V gene. V gave up 5 bases and J gave up 1 base, with 9 bases separating them. This CDR3 region has 13 residues. CDR3 nucleotide sequence: TGCGCCAGCAGACAGAAAGGGAACACTGAAGCTTTCTTT. Translated, it gives CASRQKGNTEAFF. Together with reference TRBV5-1 and TRBJ1-1, the CDR3 gives the full variable domain: KAGVTQTPRYLIKTRGQQVTLSCSPISGHRSVSWYQQTPGQGLQFLFEYFSETQRNKGNFPGRFSGRQFSNSRSEMNVSTLELGDSALYLCASRQKGNTEAFFGQGTRLTVV.

The CDR3 DNA sequence: TGTGCCAGAAGTATGTTGGGACCCGAGCAGTACTTC. This gives the protein CARSMLGPEQYF. This rearrangement joins TRBV7-5 to TRBJ2-7. TRBV7-5 is assigned pseudogene status. The CDR3 runs 12 residues.

In this sample, this clone turned up once. The chain carries TRBV19 and TRBJ2-3; D call uncertain. Germline V gene lookup returns CDR1 LNHDA and CDR2 SQIVND (reference sequence). There are 16 residues in the CDR3. V lost 1 base, J lost 5 bases, and 16 bases lay in between. The CDR3 DNA is TGTGCCAGTAGTATAGTGGCAGGAACAGCAGGAGATACGCAGTATTTT. Translated, it gives CASSIVAGTAGDTQYF.

The DNA for the CDR3 is TGTGCCAGCAGCCCTTTCGACAGTAGCTCCTACGAGCAGTACTTC. Translation: CASSPFDSSSYEQYF. This chain joins TRBV28 and TRBJ2-7; tentatively, D is TRBD1 (5 bases). Trimming shortened V by 6 bases and J by 0 bases, and 15 bases separated the two germline ends. The CDR3 sequence is 15 residues long. Germline V gene data show CDR1 as MDHEN and CDR2 as SYDVKM. The variable domain in full, completed from reference TRBV28 and TRBJ2-7, reads DVKVTQSSRYLVKRTGEKVFLECVQDMDHENMFWYRQDPGLGLRLIYFSYDVKMKEKGDIPEGYSVSREKKERFSLILESASTNQTSMYLCASSPFDSSSYEQYFGPGTRLTVT.

The chain combines TRBV18 with TRBJ1-3, with D hard to call. The V end was cut by 2 bases, the J end by 4 bases, with 15 bases between. The length of the CDR3 is 16 residues. CDR1 and CDR2 (germline): KGHSH, LQKENI. DNA for the CDR3: TGTGCCAGCTCACCAAACCTTGCGGCGGGAGGAAACACCATATATTTT. It codes for CASSPNLAAGGNTIYF.

The V call is TRBV6-5, the J call TRBJ1-5; D perhaps matches TRBD1 (5 bases). This CDR3 region has 15 residues. Germline V gene lookup returns CDR1 MNHEY and CDR2 SVGAGI. Deletions cut 6 bases from V and 0 bases from J, with 12 bases between. The CDR3 spells CASSPGPFSNQPQHF. CDR3 nucleotides: TGTGCCAGCAGCCCGGGACCTTTTAGCAATCAGCCCCAGCATTTT.

This sequence joins TRBV11-2 and TRBJ2-4; D may match TRBD1 or TRBD2 (5 bases each). There are 16 residues in the CDR3. CDR1 SGHAT and CDR2 FQNNGV come from the germline V gene. V lost 8 bases and J lost 9, with 26 bases in between. CDR3 residues: CASGPKIGTQNSIQYF. The DNA of the CDR3 is TGTGCCAGCGGACCGAAAATAGGGACGCAAAACAGCATTCAGTACTTC.

The chain links TRBV7-2 to TRBJ2-5; the D is unclear. V was clipped by 4 bases and J by 5 bases, with 14 bases between them. The CDR3 is made up of 14 amino acids. The germline gives CDR1 SGHTA, CDR2 FQGNSA. CDR3 nucleotide sequence: TGTGCCAGCAGCTCCCTTGGTCCCGAGGAGACCCAGTACTTC. Protein: CASSSLGPEETQYF.

The chain joins TRBV5-1 to TRBJ2-7; 9 bases match TRBD2. With 0 bases clipped from V and 5 bases from J, the junction kept 12 bases outside the gene matches. The germline V gene encodes CDR1 SGHRS and CDR2 YFSETQ. The CDR3 spans 17 residues. The CDR3 DNA reads TGCGCCAGCAGCTTGGATTTTGCGGGAGGGCCTTCTGACGAGCAGTACTTC. Its protein product is CASSLDFAGGPSDEQYF.

This clone showed up just once. The chain employs TRBV28 and TRBJ1-2; possible D gene TRBD1, 5 bases. There are 12 residues in the CDR3. The germline CDR1 and CDR2 sequences are MDHEN and SYDVKM. Trimming pared 5 bases from V and 6 bases from J, leaving 10 bases between. CDR3 in DNA: TGTGCCAGCAGTCCTCGACAGCATGGCTACACCTTC. It yields the protein CASSPRQHGYTF.

The rearrangement links TRBV11-2 to TRBJ2-5; D not resolved. Per the germline V gene, CDR1 is SGHAT and CDR2 is FQNNGV. Trimming stripped 2 bases from V and 5 bases from J, with 18 bases between. The CDR3 is made up of 16 amino acids. The CDR3 loop is CASSLFASSFSETQYF. The CDR3 coding sequence is TGTGCCAGCAGCTTATTTGCTAGTTCGTTTTCCGAGACCCAGTACTTC.

The rearrangement joins TRBV6-1 to TRBJ2-3; tentative D call: TRBD2 (6 bases). The ends were cut back, 6 bases at V and 1 base at J, with 11 bases in the middle. Germline-derived CDR1 and CDR2 are MNHNS and SASEGT. CDR3 size: 14 residues. The CDR3 DNA is TGTGCCAGCAGCGCCGGGAGACGCACAGATACGCAGTATTTT. Translating it yields CASSAGRRTDTQYF.